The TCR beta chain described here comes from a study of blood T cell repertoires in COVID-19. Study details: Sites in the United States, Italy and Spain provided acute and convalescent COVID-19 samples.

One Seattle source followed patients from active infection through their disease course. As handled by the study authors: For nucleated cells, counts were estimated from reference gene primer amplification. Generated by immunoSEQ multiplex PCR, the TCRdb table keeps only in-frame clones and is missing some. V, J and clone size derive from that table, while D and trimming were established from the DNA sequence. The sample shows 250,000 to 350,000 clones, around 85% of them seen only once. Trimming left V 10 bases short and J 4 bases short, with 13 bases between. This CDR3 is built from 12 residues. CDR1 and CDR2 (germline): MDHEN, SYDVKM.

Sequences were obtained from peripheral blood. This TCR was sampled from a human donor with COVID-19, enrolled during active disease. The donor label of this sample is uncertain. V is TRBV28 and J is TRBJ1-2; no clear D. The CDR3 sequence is CATSVAGYGYTF. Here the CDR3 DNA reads TGTGCCACCTCAGTGGCTGGCTATGGCTACACCTTC.